This T cell receptor beta chain was sequenced during a study of T cells after posttransplantation cyclophosphamide. The study, taken as a whole, reports: Recipient CMV seropositivity and CMV reactivation strongly tracked TRB clonality. Donor-recipient repertoire similarity was low at 1-2 months, rising over year one. Skin or GI-infiltrating T cells shared few TRB sequences with blood.

The related graft donor's blood sample was taken on the day of bone marrow donation. This clone showed up many times. Its cognate antigen is unknown. The V end was cut by 5 bases, the J end by 4 bases, with 12 bases between. Germline V gene data show CDR1 as SNHLY and CDR2 as FYNNEI. The CDR3 is made up of 14 amino acids. Repertoires were generated with immunoSEQ multiplex PCR, while TCRdb's copy carries only in-frame clones and drops some. Altogether more than 35,000 clones were found in the sample, and no singletons occur. Sequencing input: PBMCs. This sequence joins TRBV2 and TRBJ2-4, with no clear D. The receptor comes from a man aged 50 to 60 in good health, CMV-negative, and a related stem cell transplant donor. The CDR3 DNA sequence: TGTGCCAGCAGTCTGGCCGCATTAAAAAACATTCAGTACTTC. Protein product: CASSLAALKNIQYF.